This T cell receptor (beta chain) was identified in a study of beta chain features in type 1 diabetes. Turning to the study itself: Patient and healthy donor groups were alike in age, gender and cell yields.

Germline CDR1 and CDR2: SGHRS and YFSETQ. The CDR3 contains 12 residues. Trimming took off 4 bases at V and 2 bases at J, with 5 bases between the two ends. Findings and limits, study-wide: Among all four CD4+ subsets, Type 1 diabetes patients had TCRB CDR3s that were moderately but significantly shorter. The naive, central memory and Treg TCRB repertoires of patients appeared to be more similar to one another than those of healthy donors.

cDNA synthesis used the whole RNA isolate, giving expressed TCRB sequences. The table came from immunoSEQ multiplex PCR; TCRdb's copy has only in-frame clones and leaves some out. This table has about 250,000 clones, approximately 10% appearing once. This clone was counted only a few times. What it binds is unknown. Every participating donor gave one draw, a heparinised blood sample averaging approximately 120 mL. The TCR comes from a man younger than 40 with type 1 diabetes. The chain is built from TRBV5-1 and TRBJ2-3; the D is unclear. The specimen was naive CD4+ T cells from blood. CDR3 protein: CASSSLTDTQYF. The DNA of the CDR3 is TGCGCCAGCAGCAGCCTCACAGATACGCAGTATTTT.